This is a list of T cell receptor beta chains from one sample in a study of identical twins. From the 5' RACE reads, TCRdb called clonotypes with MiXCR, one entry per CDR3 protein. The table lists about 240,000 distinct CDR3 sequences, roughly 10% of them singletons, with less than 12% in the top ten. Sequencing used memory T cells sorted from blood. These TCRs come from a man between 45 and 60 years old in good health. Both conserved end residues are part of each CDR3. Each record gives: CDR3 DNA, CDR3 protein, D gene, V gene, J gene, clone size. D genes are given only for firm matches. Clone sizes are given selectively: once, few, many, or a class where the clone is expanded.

TGCAGTGCTAGTCTGAGGGGTCAGAGCAATCAGCCCCAGCATTTT,CSASLRGQSNQPQHF,-,TRBV20-1,TRBJ1-5,many
TGCAGTGCTAGACCCGCGGGAGGGAAAAACATTCAGTACTTC,CSARPAGGKNIQYF,TRBD2,TRBV20-1,TRBJ2-4,-
TGTGCCAGCAGCACAGGACTAGCGGGAGGCGCGAACACCGGGGAGCTGTTTTTT,CASSTGLAGGANTGELFF,TRBD2,TRBV11-1,TRBJ2-2,few
TGCAGTGCTAGAGACCGTAGCGGAATTTACGAGCAGTACTTC,CSARDRSGIYEQYF,-,TRBV20-1,TRBJ2-7,-
TGTGCCAGTAGTGCACAGGGTCGGGAGACCCAGTACTTC,CASSAQGRETQYF,-,TRBV19,TRBJ2-5,many
TGTGCCAGCAGCCGGGGGTTTTTGAACACTGAAGCTTTCTTT,CASSRGFLNTEAFF,-,TRBV6-1,TRBJ1-1,few
TGCGCCAGCAGCCCCGTAGCGGGGCAAGAGACCCAGTACTTC,CASSPVAGQETQYF,TRBD2,TRBV4-1,TRBJ2-5,-
TGTGCCAGCAGCATTGGACAGGGGTCCTATAATTCACCCCTCCACTTT,CASSIGQGSYNSPLHF,TRBD1,TRBV7-2,TRBJ1-6,-
TGTGCCAGCAGCCCCGAAGGTAGCGGGAGCGTAGGCGGGGAGCTGTTTTTT,CASSPEGSGSVGGELFF,TRBD2,TRBV7-3,TRBJ2-2,-
TGTGCCAGCAACCCGGGACTAGCGGGGCCTGCGGAGCAGTACTTC,CASNPGLAGPAEQYF,TRBD2,TRBV12-3/TRBV12-4,TRBJ2-7,many
TGCAGCGTTCAGACTAGCGGGCGGACGGATACGCAGTATTTT,CSVQTSGRTDTQYF,TRBD2,TRBV29-1,TRBJ2-3,many
TGCGCCAGCAGCCAAGAGGGTGGCGGGCAAGAGACCCAGTACTTC,CASSQEGGGQETQYF,-,TRBV4-1,TRBJ2-5,-
TGTGCCAGCAGCTTAAGGTGGGGAGGGGATGGCTACACCTTC,CASSLRWGGDGYTF,-,TRBV7-2,TRBJ1-2,few
TGCAGCGGGGACAGCTTGGATGGCTACACCTTC,CSGDSLDGYTF,TRBD1,TRBV29-1,TRBJ1-2,-
TGCGCCAGCAGCCAAGATCCCGACAGATCCTATGGCTACACCTTC,CASSQDPDRSYGYTF,-,TRBV4-3,TRBJ1-2,few
TGTGCCAGCAGCTTAGATCGTTCCATAGAGACCCAGTACTTC,CASSLDRSIETQYF,-,TRBV11-2,TRBJ2-5,many
TGCGCCAGCAGCCAAAAATACAACTACGAGCAGTACTTC,CASSQKYNYEQYF,-,TRBV4-3,TRBJ2-7,many
TGTGCCAGCAGTCCTCCGGGCTTAAAAGAGACCCAGTACTTC,CASSPPGLKETQYF,-,TRBV12-3/TRBV12-4,TRBJ2-5,many
TGCAGCGTGGACGGACTAGCGGGGGGCTCCTACAATGAGCAGTTCTTC,CSVDGLAGGSYNEQFF,TRBD2,TRBV29-1,TRBJ2-1,few
TGTGCCAGCAGTTACGTACGGGACAGGTTCTCCTACGAGCAGTACTTC,CASSYVRDRFSYEQYF,TRBD1,TRBV6-2/TRBV6-3,TRBJ2-7,many